At least ten counts were recorded for the clone carrying this TCR beta chain. V dropped 1 base and J dropped 4 bases, with 11 bases sitting between them. From germline, CDR1 is SGHVS and CDR2 FNYEAQ. The CDR3 consists of 15 residues. Assay used: immunoSEQ multiplex PCR; TCRdb lists only in-frame clones, some missing. The sample shows about 77,000 clones, roughly 92% of them seen only once. The source of the sample is a study of control samples from healthy donors and cancer patients. The chain employs TRBV7-6 and TRBJ2-1, with D tentatively TRBD2 (6 bases). The TCR originated in a woman aged 60-75 years in good health. The sample comprised blood. The CDR3 spells CASSLGERVYNEQFF. CDR3 nucleotide sequence: TGTGCCAGCAGCTTAGGAGAGCGGGTATACAATGAGCAGTTCTTC.